The TCR beta chain under discussion was sequenced for a study of blood T cell repertoires in COVID-19. About the research overall: Nucleic acid was either cDNA or gDNA, and it came from T cells, B-cell-depleted T cells, or PBMCs.

Germline loops: CDR1 SGHRS, CDR2 YFSETQ. This CDR3 is 16 amino acids long. V was clipped by 0 bases and J by 3 bases; unmatched bases: 4. Original methodology: Reference gene primer amplification gave estimated nucleated cell counts. Measured with immunoSEQ multiplex PCR; TCRdb has only the in-frame clones, and not every one. The V and J calls and clone size are taken from that table; D and trimming were inferred from the DNA. The table records 300,000 to 350,000 clones, approximately 87% of them present only once. Enrolled during active infection, Seattle patients were then followed longitudinally. This receptor was taken from a woman aged 25 to 39 with COVID-19, enrolled during active disease. This chain links TRBV5-1 with TRBJ2-3, with 10 bases that match TRBD2. Source material: peripheral blood. CDR3 residues: CASSLGASGRTDTQYF. CDR3 DNA sequence: TGCGCCAGCAGCTTGGGAGCTAGCGGGAGAACAGATACGCAGTATTTT.